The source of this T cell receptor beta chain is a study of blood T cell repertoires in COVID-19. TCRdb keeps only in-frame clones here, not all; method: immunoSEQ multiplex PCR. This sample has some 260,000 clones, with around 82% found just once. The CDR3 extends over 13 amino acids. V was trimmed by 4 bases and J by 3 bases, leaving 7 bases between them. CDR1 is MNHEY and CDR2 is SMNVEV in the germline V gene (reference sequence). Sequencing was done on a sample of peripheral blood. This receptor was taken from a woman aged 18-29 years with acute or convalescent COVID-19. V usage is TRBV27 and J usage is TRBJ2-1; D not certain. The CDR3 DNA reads TGTGCCAGCAGTTATGGTAGCTACAATGAGCAGTTCTTC. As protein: CASSYGSYNEQFF.